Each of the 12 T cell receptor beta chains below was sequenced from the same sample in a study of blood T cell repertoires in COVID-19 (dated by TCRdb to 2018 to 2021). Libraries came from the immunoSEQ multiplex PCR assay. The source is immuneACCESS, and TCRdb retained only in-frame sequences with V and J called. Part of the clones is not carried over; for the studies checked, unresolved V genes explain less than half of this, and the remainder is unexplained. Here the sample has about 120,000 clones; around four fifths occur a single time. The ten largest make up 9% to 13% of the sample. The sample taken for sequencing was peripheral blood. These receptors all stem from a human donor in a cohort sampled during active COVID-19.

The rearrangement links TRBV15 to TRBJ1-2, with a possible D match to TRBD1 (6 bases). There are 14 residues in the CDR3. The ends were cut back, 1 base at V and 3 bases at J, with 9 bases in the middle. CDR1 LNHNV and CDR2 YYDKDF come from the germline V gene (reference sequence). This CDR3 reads CATSRGQADYGYTF. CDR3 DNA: TGTGCCACCAGCAGAGGACAGGCGGACTATGGCTACACCTTC.

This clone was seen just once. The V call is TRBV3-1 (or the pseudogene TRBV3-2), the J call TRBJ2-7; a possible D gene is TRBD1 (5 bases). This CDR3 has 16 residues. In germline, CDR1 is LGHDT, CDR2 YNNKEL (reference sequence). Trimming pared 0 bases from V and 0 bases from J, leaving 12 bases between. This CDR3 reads CASSQDLDSCSYEQYF. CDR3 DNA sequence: TGTGCCAGCAGCCAAGACCTTGACAGCTGCTCCTACGAGCAGTACTTC.

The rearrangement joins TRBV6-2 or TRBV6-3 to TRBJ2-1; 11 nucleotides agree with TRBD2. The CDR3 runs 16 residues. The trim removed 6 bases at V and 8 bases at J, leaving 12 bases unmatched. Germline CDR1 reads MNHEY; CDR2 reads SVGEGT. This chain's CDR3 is CASSQFTSGGRDEQFF. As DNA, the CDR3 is TGTGCCAGCAGCCAATTTACTAGCGGGGGCCGGGATGAGCAGTTCTTC.

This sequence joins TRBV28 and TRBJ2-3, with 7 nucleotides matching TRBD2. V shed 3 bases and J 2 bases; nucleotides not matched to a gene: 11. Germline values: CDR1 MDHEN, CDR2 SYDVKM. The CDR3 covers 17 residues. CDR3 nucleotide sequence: TGTGCCAGCAGTTTTTTTGGCGGGGGTGCCCTCACAGATACGCAGTATTTT. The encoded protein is CASSFFGGGALTDTQYF.

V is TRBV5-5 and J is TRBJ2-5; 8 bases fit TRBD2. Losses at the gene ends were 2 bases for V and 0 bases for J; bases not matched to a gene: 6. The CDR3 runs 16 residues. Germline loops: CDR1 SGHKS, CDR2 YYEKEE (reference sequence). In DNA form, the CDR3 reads TGTGCCAGCAGCTTAGGGCGGGGGGCGTACCAAGAGACCCAGTACTTC. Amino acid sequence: CASSLGRGAYQETQYF.

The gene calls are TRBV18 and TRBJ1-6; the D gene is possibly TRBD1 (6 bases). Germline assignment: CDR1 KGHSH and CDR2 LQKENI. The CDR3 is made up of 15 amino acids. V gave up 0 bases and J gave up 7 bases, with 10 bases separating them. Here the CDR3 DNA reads TGTGCCAGCTCACCACCTACTGACAGGAATTCACCCCTCCACTTT. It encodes CASSPPTDRNSPLHF.

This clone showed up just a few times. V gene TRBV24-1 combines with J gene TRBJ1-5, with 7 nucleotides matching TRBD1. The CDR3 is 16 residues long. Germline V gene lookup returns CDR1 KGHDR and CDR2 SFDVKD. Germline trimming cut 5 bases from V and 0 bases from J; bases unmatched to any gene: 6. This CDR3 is CATSGLTGNSNQPQHF. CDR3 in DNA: TGTGCCACCAGTGGCCTGACAGGGAATAGCAATCAGCCCCAGCATTTT.

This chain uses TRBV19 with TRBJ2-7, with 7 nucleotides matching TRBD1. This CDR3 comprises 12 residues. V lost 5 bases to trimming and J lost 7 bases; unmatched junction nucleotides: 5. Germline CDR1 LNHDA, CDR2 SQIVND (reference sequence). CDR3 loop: CASSPTGMEQYF. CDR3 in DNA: TGTGCCAGTAGTCCGACAGGGATGGAGCAGTACTTC.

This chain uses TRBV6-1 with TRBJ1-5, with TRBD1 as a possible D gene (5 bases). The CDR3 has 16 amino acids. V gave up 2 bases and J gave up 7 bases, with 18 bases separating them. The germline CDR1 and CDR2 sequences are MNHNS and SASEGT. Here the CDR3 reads CASSELWDEGRQPQHF. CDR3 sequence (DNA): TGTGCCAGCAGTGAACTCTGGGACGAAGGGAGGCAGCCCCAGCATTTT.

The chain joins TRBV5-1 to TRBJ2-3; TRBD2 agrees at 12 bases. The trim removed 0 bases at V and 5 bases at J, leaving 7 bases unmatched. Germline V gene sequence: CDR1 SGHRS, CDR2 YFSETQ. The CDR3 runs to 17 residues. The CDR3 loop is CASSLGSSGGALDTQYF. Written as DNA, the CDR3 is TGCGCCAGCAGCTTGGGCTCTAGCGGGGGGGCTTTAGATACGCAGTATTTT.

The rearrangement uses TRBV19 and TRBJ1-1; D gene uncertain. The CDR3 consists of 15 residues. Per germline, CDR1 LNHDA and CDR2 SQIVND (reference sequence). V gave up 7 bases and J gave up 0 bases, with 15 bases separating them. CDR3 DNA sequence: TGTGCCAGTACCCCCTTTGGGAGACTGAACACTGAAGCTTTCTTT. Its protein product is CASTPFGRLNTEAFF.

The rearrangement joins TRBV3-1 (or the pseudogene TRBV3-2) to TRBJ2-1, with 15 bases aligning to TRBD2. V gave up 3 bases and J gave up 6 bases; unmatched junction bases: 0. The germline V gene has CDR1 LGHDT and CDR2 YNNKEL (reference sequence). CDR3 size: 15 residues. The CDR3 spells CASSQGLAGGNEQFF. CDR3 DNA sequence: TGTGCCAGCAGCCAGGGACTAGCGGGGGGCAATGAGCAGTTCTTC.